This T cell receptor beta chain stems from a study of cytomegalovirus exposure and HLA in healthy donors. Overall study: Among the 370 or so donors who were genotyped, approximately 76% fell in the genetic ancestry cluster that is associated with self-reported Caucasian donors. Findings of the study overall: Highly shared variants forming one cluster were likely a sequencing artifact.

With respect to this clone: Its antigen is still unknown.

The PCR used 60 Vbeta and 13 Jbeta primers. Only in-frame clones appear in the TCRdb table, and some are missing; sequencing was by immunoSEQ multiplex PCR. The sample gives roughly 88,000 clones, less than 85% of which show up once; 5% to 5.5% is in the top ten. The specimen sequenced was PBMCs. The TCR was taken from a man in his thirties or forties in good health and CMV-seropositive.

CDR3: CASSWNGGAQETQYF. The DNA for the CDR3 is TGCGCCAGCAGCTGGAACGGGGGGGCACAAGAGACCCAGTACTTC. This chain joins TRBV5-1 and TRBJ2-5; TRBD2 agrees at 8 bases. The germline CDR1 and CDR2 sequences are SGHRS and YFSETQ. V trimming: 3 bases; J trimming: 2 bases; junction bases outside the gene matches: 6. CDR3 length: 15 amino acids.